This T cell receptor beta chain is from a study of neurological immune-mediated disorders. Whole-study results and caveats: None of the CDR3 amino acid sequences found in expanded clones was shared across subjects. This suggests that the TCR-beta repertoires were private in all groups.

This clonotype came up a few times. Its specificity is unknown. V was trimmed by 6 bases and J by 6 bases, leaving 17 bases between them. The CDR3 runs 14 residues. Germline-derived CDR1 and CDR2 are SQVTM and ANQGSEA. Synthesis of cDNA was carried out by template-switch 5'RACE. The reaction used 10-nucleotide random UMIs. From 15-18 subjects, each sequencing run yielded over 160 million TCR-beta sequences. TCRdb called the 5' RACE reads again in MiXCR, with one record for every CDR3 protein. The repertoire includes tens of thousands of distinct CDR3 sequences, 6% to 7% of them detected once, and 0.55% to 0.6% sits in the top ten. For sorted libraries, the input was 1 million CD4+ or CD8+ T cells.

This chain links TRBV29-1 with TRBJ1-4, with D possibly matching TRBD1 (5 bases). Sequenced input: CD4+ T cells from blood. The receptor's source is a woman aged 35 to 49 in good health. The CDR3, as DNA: TGCAGCGTAGCTCAGGGTGGTGGTGATGAAAAACTGTTTTTT. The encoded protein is CSVAQGGGDEKLFF.